The 26 T cell receptor beta chains below all came from one sample that was sequenced in a study of T cells in tumors after PD-1 blockade. Data came from immunoSEQ multiplex PCR; TCRdb stores just in-frame clones and leaves some out. The table shows about 7,700 clones, with around 74% occurring only once. The sequences come from tumor tissue, collected after anti-PD-1 treatment. These receptors originate from a human donor with basal cell carcinoma.

The CDR3 loop is CASSLRPEPSYEQYF. For the CDR3, the DNA is TGTGCCAGCAGCTTGCGGCCGGAACCCTCCTACGAGCAGTACTTC. The V gene is TRBV5-5, the J gene TRBJ2-7; D not resolved. Per germline, CDR1 SGHKS and CDR2 YYEKEE (reference sequence). The CDR3 has 15 amino acids. V lost 1 base and J 0 bases, leaving 11 bases between the germline ends. The full variable domain, with the rest looked up from reference TRBV5-5 and TRBJ2-7, is DAGVTQSPTHLIKTRGQQVTLRCSPISGHKSVSWYQQVLGQGPQFIFQYYEKEERGRGNFPDRFSARQFPNYSSELNVNALLLGDSALYLCASSLRPEPSYEQYFGPGTRLTVT.

By proportion, this clone is medium-sized. V gene TRBV12-5 combines with J gene TRBJ2-5; the D is unclear. V lost 5 bases and J 5 bases, leaving 15 bases between the germline ends. This CDR3 has 14 residues. Germline-derived CDR1 and CDR2 are LGHNT and FRNRAP. CDR3 region: CASGMSDGSETQYF. Here the CDR3 DNA reads TGTGCTAGTGGTATGTCGGACGGGTCTGAGACCCAGTACTTC.

The chain combines TRBV6-6 with TRBJ2-3, with 11 bases that match TRBD2. V was clipped by 5 bases and J by 2 bases; unmatched bases: 6. CDR1 is MNHNY, CDR2 SVGAGI, per germline (reference sequence). The CDR3 covers 16 residues. The CDR3 bases are TGTGCCAGCAGTACCGGGACTAGCGGAACCACAGATACGCAGTATTTT. This codes for CASSTGTSGTTDTQYF.

The chain employs TRBV9 and TRBJ1-5; weak D call: TRBD1 (5 bases). Germline loops: CDR1 SGDLS, CDR2 YYNGEE. V was pared by 2 bases and J by 7 bases, with 28 bases between. The CDR3 runs 19 residues. CDR3 in amino acids: CASSVRLGRSAKWRQPQHF. CDR3 coding DNA: TGTGCCAGCAGCGTGAGGCTGGGACGTTCGGCCAAGTGGAGGCAGCCCCAGCATTTT.

The chain combines TRBV7-3 with TRBJ1-1, with D perhaps matching TRBD1 (5 bases). The CDR3 runs to 15 residues. Germline CDR1 SGHTA, CDR2 FQGTGA. V gave up 0 bases and J gave up 4 bases, with 12 bases separating them. The CDR3 DNA sequence: TGTGCCAGCAGCTTAACCAGGGTTGGAGGCACTGAAGCTTTCTTT. Translated: CASSLTRVGGTEAFF.

This clone was found a few times. The gene calls are TRBV5-1 and TRBJ1-4, with 7 bases matching TRBD1. From germline, CDR1 is SGHRS and CDR2 YFSETQ. CDR3 length equals 15 residues. J gave up 4 bases and V 1 base, and 4 bases lay outside the gene matches. CDR3 in DNA: TGCGCCAGCAGCTTGCGCACAGGGGATAATGAAAAACTGTTTTTT. Its translation: CASSLRTGDNEKLFF.

The V call is TRBV11-3, the J call TRBJ2-1; D unclear. The V end lost 1 base, the J end lost 8 bases, and 9 bases lay between the germline ends. The CDR3 consists of 13 residues. From germline, CDR1 is SGHNT and CDR2 YENEEA. The CDR3 bases are TGTGCCAGCAGCTTAGGCCCCACGGATGAGCAGTTCTTC. Protein product: CASSLGPTDEQFF.

This clone is medium-sized within its sample. The V gene is TRBV5-6, the J gene TRBJ2-7; D unresolved. The CDR3 totals 14 residues. Between the trimmed V and J ends, which lost 0 bases and 3 bases, there was a span of 10 bases. Germline V CDR1 and CDR2: SGHDT, YYEEEE. The CDR3 sequence is CASSLEGGGYEQYF. The DNA for the CDR3 is TGTGCCAGCAGCTTGGAGGGCGGCGGCTACGAGCAGTACTTC.

This chain joins TRBV4-2 and TRBJ1-5; D perhaps matches TRBD1 (6 bases). Trimming stripped 0 bases from V and 1 base from J, with 13 bases between. CDR1 is LGHNA and CDR2 is YNFKEQ in the germline V gene. CDR3 length equals 17 residues. The CDR3 DNA sequence: TGTGCCAGCAGCCAAGACTTTGAGGGGGGAAGCAATCAGCCCCAGCATTTT. Translated: CASSQDFEGGSNQPQHF.

This clone occurred once. The chain is built from TRBV3-1 (or the pseudogene TRBV3-2) and TRBJ2-5, with D possibly being TRBD1 (6 bases). The CDR3 covers 13 residues. Germline loops: CDR1 LGHDT, CDR2 YNNKEL (reference sequence). Between the trimmed V and J ends, which lost 0 bases and 6 bases, there was a span of 8 bases. CDR3 in DNA: TGTGCCAGCAGCCAAGAAGGGGGAAAGACCCAGTACTTC. This translates into CASSQEGGKTQYF.

V and J are TRBV9 and TRBJ2-1; no clear D gene. Germline CDR1 is SGDLS and CDR2 is YYNGEE. The CDR3 has 13 amino acids. Deletions cut 4 bases from V and 3 bases from J, with 8 bases between. CDR3 DNA: TGTGCCAGCAGCTCTACCAACTACAATGAGCAGTTCTTC. This codes for CASSSTNYNEQFF.

Concerning this clone: The identical CDR3 is also encoded by other nucleotide sequences in the sample. The J gene is TRBJ1-1, the V gene TRBV5-6; perhaps TRBD1 as D (5 bases). V lost 2 bases, J lost 3 bases, and 23 bases lay in between. The CDR3 consists of 18 residues. The germline CDR1 and CDR2 sequences are SGHDT and YYEEEE. The CDR3 sequence is CASSLSGLARGLDTEAFF. Here the CDR3 DNA reads TGTGCCAGCAGCTTAAGTGGGCTGGCCCGGGGCCTCGACACTGAAGCTTTCTTT.

The rearrangement uses TRBV18 and TRBJ1-4; TRBD1 agrees at 7 bases. CDR1 and CDR2 (germline): KGHSH, LQKENI. This CDR3 is built from 15 residues. The V gene end was trimmed by 0 bases and the J gene end by 8 bases; junction bases not matched to a gene: 6. In nucleotides, the CDR3 is TGTGCCAGCTCACCACCGGGACAGCAAAGGGAAAAACTGTTTTTT. This encodes CASSPPGQQREKLFF.

This clone is labeled as medium-sized. The chain combines TRBV10-1 with TRBJ2-1; D possibly corresponds to TRBD1 (5 bases). CDR3 length: 14 residues. Germline CDR1 is WNHNN and CDR2 is SYGVQD (reference sequence). V was shortened by 2 bases and J by 0 bases, with 5 bases between the two germline ends. CDR3 DNA: TGCGCCAGCAGTGAGGACAGCTCCTACAATGAGCAGTTCTTC. Translation: CASSEDSSYNEQFF.

The chain recombines TRBV12-3 or TRBV12-4 with TRBJ2-5; 7 nucleotides line up with TRBD2. The CDR3 has 13 amino acids. V lost 5 bases, J lost 5 bases, and 5 bases stayed unmatched. The CDR3 region is CASSHFSGETQYF. CDR3 in DNA: TGTGCCAGCAGTCATTTTAGCGGGGAGACCCAGTACTTC.

The rearrangement joins TRBV18 to TRBJ2-7, with TRBD2 matching over 9 bases. CDR1 KGHSH and CDR2 LQKENI come from the germline V gene. This CDR3 is 15 amino acids long. V shed 1 base and J 1 base; nucleotides not matched to a gene: 2. CDR3 sequence: CASSPLAGVSYEQYF. The CDR3 nucleotides read TGTGCCAGCTCACCACTAGCGGGAGTATCCTACGAGCAGTACTTC.

This sequence joins TRBV20-1 and TRBJ2-7; 10 bases match TRBD2. CDR1 and CDR2 from the germline V gene are DFQATT and SNEGSKA (reference sequence). V shed 3 bases and J 4 bases; nucleotides not matched to a gene: 6. This CDR3 spans 14 amino acids. The CDR3 DNA follows: TGCAGTGCTAGTCTAGCGGGAGATTTTTACGAGCAGTACTTC. Translation gives CSASLAGDFYEQYF.

This clone occurred a few times. CDR3 sequence reads: CASSVGGLHEKLFF. CDR3 sequence (DNA): TGTGCCAGCAGCGTAGGGGGGTTACATGAAAAACTGTTTTTT. This chain links TRBV9 with TRBJ1-4, with a weak D call TRBD1 (5 bases). The CDR3 sequence is 14 residues long. CDR1 and CDR2 from the germline V gene are SGDLS and YYNGEE. Trimming pared 0 bases from V and 6 bases from J, leaving 9 bases between. Together with reference TRBV9 and TRBJ1-4, the CDR3 gives the full variable domain: DSGVTQTPKHLITATGQRVTLRCSPRSGDLSVYWYQQSLDQGLQFLIQYYNGEERAKGNILERFSAQQFPDLHSELNLSSLELGDSALYFCASSVGGLHEKLFFGSGTQLSVL.

This chain connects TRBV7-2 to TRBJ1-1, with D unresolved. V dropped 6 bases and J dropped 1 base, with 9 bases sitting between them. Germline CDR1 SGHTA, CDR2 FQGNSA. CDR3 length: 13 amino acids. The CDR3: CASRRNGNTEAFF. The CDR3 DNA follows: TGTGCCAGCAGACGAAATGGGAACACTGAAGCTTTCTTT.

The chain has TRBV29-1 and TRBJ2-5; D is possibly TRBD1 (6 bases). This CDR3 region has 13 residues. Trimming pared 4 bases from V and 5 bases from J, leaving 14 bases between. CDR1 is SQVTM, CDR2 ANQGSEA, per germline. Written as DNA, the CDR3 is TGCAGCGTTGTTGCAGGGGAATTGGAGACCCAGTACTTC. Residues: CSVVAGELETQYF.

This chain joins TRBV18 and TRBJ2-6; 11 nucleotides line up with TRBD1. The germline CDR1 and CDR2 sequences are KGHSH and LQKENI. With 6 bases clipped from V and 0 bases from J, the junction kept 4 bases outside the gene matches. This CDR3 region has 17 residues. The CDR3 bases are TGTGCCAGCTCTTACGGGACAGGGGGCTCTGGGGCCAACGTCCTGACTTTC. Residues: CASSYGTGGSGANVLTF.

The rearrangement links TRBV9 to TRBJ1-1; 8 bases line up with TRBD1. Germline V gives CDR1 SGDLS, CDR2 YYNGEE. The J segment lost 1 base and the V segment lost 4 bases, leaving 6 bases of the junction unmatched. The CDR3 covers 15 residues. The CDR3 DNA is TGTGCCAGCAGCCCCGGGACAGGACGGAACACTGAAGCTTTCTTT. Its translation is CASSPGTGRNTEAFF.

This clone showed up just a few times. The same CDR3 is also encoded by other DNA sequences in this sample. This chain's CDR3 is CASSPRTGGYEQYF. DNA of the CDR3: TGTGCCAGCAGTCCAAGGACAGGGGGCTACGAGCAGTACTTC. The V gene is TRBV6-6, the J gene TRBJ2-7; TRBD1 agrees at 10 bases. V shed 5 bases, J shed 3 bases, and the junction held 4 bases outside the gene matches. Germline assignment: CDR1 MNHNY and CDR2 SVGAGI (reference sequence). The CDR3 covers 14 residues.

The chain recombines TRBV4-2 with TRBJ2-3, with a possible D match to TRBD1 (6 bases). Germline V CDR1 and CDR2: LGHNA, YNFKEQ. CDR3 size: 15 residues. Trimming cost V 3 bases and J 2 bases, with 12 bases left between them. The CDR3 is CASSHPQGNTDTQYF. The CDR3 bases are TGTGCCAGCAGCCACCCACAGGGAAACACAGATACGCAGTATTTT.

V and J are TRBV27 and TRBJ1-5; the match to TRBD1 covers 8 bases. The CDR3 is 12 residues long. Germline assignment: CDR1 MNHEY and CDR2 SMNVEV (reference sequence). The trim removed 8 bases at V and 6 bases at J, leaving 3 bases unmatched. The CDR3 coding sequence is TGTGCCAGCGGACAGGGCCTTCAGCCCCAGCATTTT. It specifies CASGQGLQPQHF.

The gene calls are TRBV3-1 (or the pseudogene TRBV3-2) and TRBJ2-7; TRBD2 aligns across 8 bases. Looked up from germline, CDR1 is LGHDT and CDR2 is YNNKEL (reference sequence). Trimming took 3 bases from V and 8 from J; bases not matched to a gene: 6. This CDR3 is built from 13 residues. CDR3 sequence: CASSQGASGQQYF. The CDR3 DNA reads TGTGCCAGCAGCCAGGGGGCTAGCGGGCAGCAGTACTTC.